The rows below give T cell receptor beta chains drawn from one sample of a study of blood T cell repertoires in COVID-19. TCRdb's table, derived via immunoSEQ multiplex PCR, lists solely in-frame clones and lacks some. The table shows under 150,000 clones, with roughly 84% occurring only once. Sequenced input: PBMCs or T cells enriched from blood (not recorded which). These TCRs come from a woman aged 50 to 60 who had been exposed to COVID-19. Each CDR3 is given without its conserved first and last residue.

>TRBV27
ASSKGRHTGELF
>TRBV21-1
ASSKFMRHGQPQH
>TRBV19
ASRDRGGFATNEKLF
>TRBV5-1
ASSTGTGNQPQH
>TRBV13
ASSLTGAGTDTQY
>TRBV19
ASSRTGGVEPQH
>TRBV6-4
ASSDSPGTSGRVPYEQY
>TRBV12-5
ASGLPTDSPLRGYT
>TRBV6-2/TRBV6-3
ASSQPGQGNAIQY
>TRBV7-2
ASSLRGRRGLRTDTQY
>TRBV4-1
ASSQDPDIYSGANVLT
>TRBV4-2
ASSQAGVSPLH
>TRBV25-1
ASSEWRTDNEQY
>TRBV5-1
ASSTGTEEYEKLF
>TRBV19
ASSSQLETQY
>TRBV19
ASSTRTSGFLDTQY
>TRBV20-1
SASFPQGGSYQETQY
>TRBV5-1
ASSVGLTGSYEQY
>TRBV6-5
ASSPPRSTDTQY
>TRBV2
ASSDAGAGAGNTIY
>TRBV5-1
ASTGLAGVGQETQY
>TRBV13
ASSPTGAYNEQF
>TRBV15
ATSRAPSSGNTIY
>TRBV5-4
ASSWTSGTDTQY
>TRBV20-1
SASWPRGTGDGNTIY
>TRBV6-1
ASSEFGQGSSYEQY
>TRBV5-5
ASSPRGQAFNEKLF
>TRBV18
ASSPQGAGETQY
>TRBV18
ASSPPGQLYEEQY
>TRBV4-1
ASSPRLAGGHEQF
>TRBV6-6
ASSRPGLAGVPYEQY
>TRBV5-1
ASTYSGSYGYT
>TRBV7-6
ASSHRTGGVKTQY
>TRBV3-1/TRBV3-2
ASSQGGLAIYEQY
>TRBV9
ASSPFGGSGSNEQF
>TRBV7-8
ASSLAREGLNQPQH
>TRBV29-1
SVGTGYEKLF
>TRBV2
ASRLTGLPQETQY
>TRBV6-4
ASLTGASGPQH
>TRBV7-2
ASRDAGLYGYT
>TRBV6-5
ASRVHRLMNTEAF
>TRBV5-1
ASSPESKGASLLNTEAF
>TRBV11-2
ASSLEGSWGGYGYT
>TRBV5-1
ASSLGSGTQTEAF
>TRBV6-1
ASSEALEGSNEQY
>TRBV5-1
ASSQGQGYNEQF
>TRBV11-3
ASQTANTGELF
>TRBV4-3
ASSQVTGGPQH
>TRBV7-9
ASSSFQGNTEAF
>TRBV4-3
ASSQDYRPFSYEQY
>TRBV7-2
ASSLVWGAGNQPQH
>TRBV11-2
ASTQGTAYNSPLH
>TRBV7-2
ASSSQVRAGRYNEQF
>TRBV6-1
ASSDAQDNSPLH
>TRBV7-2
ASSLLGQEETQY